This TCR beta chain was identified during a study of OX40 agonist ivuxolimab in advanced cancers. Study-wide results and limits: Low normalized T-cell clonal expansion was also seen in some nonresponders. Relative to CD4+, CD8+ T cells held more expanded clones on average.

Peripheral blood came from all dose cohorts at three timepoints. About this clone: Its antigen is still unknown.

V was pared by 0 bases and J by 5 bases, with 4 bases of the junction left unmatched. CDR3 size: 15 residues. Germline-derived CDR1 and CDR2 are LGHNA and YSLEER. The repertoire was sequenced with immunoSEQ multiplex PCR; TCRdb's copy has only in-frame clones and lacks some. Of more than 45,000 clones in the sample, more than 70% were seen once. The source of this sequence is an adult with an advanced solid tumor such as melanoma, head and neck, liver or kidney cancer. The sequences come from CD4+ or CD8+ T cells sorted from blood, collected in a trial of the OX40 agonist ivuxolimab. This sequence joins TRBV4-3 and TRBJ2-5, with 9 bases identical to TRBD1. This CDR3 reads CASSQDGTGRETQYF. The DNA of the CDR3 is TGCGCCAGCAGCCAAGATGGGACAGGGAGGGAGACCCAGTACTTC.